Below are 28 T cell receptor beta chains sequenced from a single sample in a study of T-cell reconstitution after alpha-beta-depleted transplantation in children. This sample's TCRbeta library carried unique molecular identifier barcodes. Each CDR3 protein gets one entry after TCRdb re-called the PCR reads with MiXCR. The sample consists of approximately 47,000 distinct CDR3 sequences, approximately 52% of them appearing once. The sequences come from peripheral blood, collected before TCRalphabeta/CD19-depleted stem cell transplant. These receptors all come from a boy under two years old with SCID, due to receive a stem cell transplant.

This clonotype came up many times. The J gene is TRBJ2-2, the V gene TRBV7-2; the match to TRBD1 covers 9 bases. With V trimmed by 5 bases and J by 5 bases, 9 bases remained unmatched. Germline values: CDR1 SGHTA, CDR2 FQGNSA. This CDR3 contains 16 residues. Here the CDR3 reads CASSIRGTGYTGELFF. CDR3 DNA sequence: TGTGCCAGCAGCATACGGGGGACAGGGTATACCGGGGAGCTGTTTTTT.

V usage is TRBV4-3 and J usage is TRBJ1-5; TRBD1 aligns across 7 bases. Germline V gives CDR1 LGHNA, CDR2 YSLEER. The ends lost 2 bases at V and 2 bases at J; junction bases unmatched: 12. The CDR3 has 18 amino acids. Written as DNA, the CDR3 is TGCGCCAGCAGCCAATATATTACGAGGGGGCAAGGCAATCAGCCCCAGCATTTT. Translation gives CASSQYITRGQGNQPQHF.

V gene TRBV12-3 or TRBV12-4 combines with J gene TRBJ2-7; the D is unclear. V was trimmed by 6 bases and J by 3 bases, leaving 12 bases between them. The CDR3 has 13 amino acids. In DNA, the CDR3 is TGTGCCAGCAGCTACTCGAGGCGCTACGAGCAGTACTTC. It codes for CASSYSRRYEQYF.

The chain couples TRBV3-1 to TRBJ2-7, with TRBD1 matching 7 bases. Germline values: CDR1 LGHDT, CDR2 YNNKEL (reference sequence). The CDR3 has 15 amino acids. V trimming: 5 bases; J trimming: 1 base; junction bases outside the gene matches: 8. The CDR3 DNA reads TGTGCCAGCAGCGGAGTTGGGGACAGATCCTACGAGCAGTACTTC. Amino acid sequence: CASSGVGDRSYEQYF.

The chain joins TRBV9 to TRBJ1-3; 10 nucleotides match TRBD1. Germline CDR1 reads SGDLS; CDR2 reads YYNGEE. V lost 4 bases to trimming and J lost 2 bases; unmatched junction nucleotides: 12. The CDR3 length is 18 residues. CDR3 loop: CASSPGQGLPLTGNTIYF. In DNA, the CDR3 is TGTGCCAGCAGCCCGGGACAGGGGCTCCCTCTTACTGGAAACACCATATATTTT.

This clonotype has only a few counts. This chain joins TRBV20-1 and TRBJ1-3; 8 bases fit TRBD1. Per germline, CDR1 DFQATT and CDR2 SNEGSKA (reference sequence). Germline trimming cut 4 bases from V and 4 bases from J; bases unmatched to any gene: 6. This CDR3 spans 14 amino acids. The CDR3 coding sequence is TGCAGTGCTACGACAGGGGAGATCGGAAACACCATATATTTT. Its protein is CSATTGEIGNTIYF.

This clonotype has only a few counts. This sequence joins TRBV10-1 and TRBJ2-3; 9 positions agree with TRBD2. The CDR3 is 15 amino acids. With 3 bases clipped from V and 6 bases from J, the junction kept 7 bases outside the gene matches. The germline V gene encodes CDR1 WNHNN and CDR2 SYGVQD (reference sequence). CDR3 residues: CASSDLAGPGDTQYF. For the CDR3, the DNA is TGCGCCAGCAGTGATCTAGCGGGGCCGGGGGATACGCAGTATTTT.

This CDR3 reads CASSLFIGQGETYEQYF. In nucleotides, the CDR3 is TGCGCCAGCAGCCTTTTTATTGGACAGGGGGAGACCTACGAGCAGTACTTC. The chain has TRBV4-1 and TRBJ2-7; TRBD1 aligns across 10 bases. CDR3 length: 17 amino acids. The V gene end was trimmed by 4 bases and the J gene end by 2 bases; junction bases not matched to a gene: 11. CDR1 and CDR2 (germline): MGHRA, YSYEKL.

The V gene is TRBV6-2 or TRBV6-3, the J gene TRBJ2-2; D may match TRBD1 or TRBD2 (5 bases each). Trimming removed 2 bases from V and 2 bases from J, with 9 bases in between. CDR1 MNHEY and CDR2 SVGEGT come from the germline V gene. This CDR3 contains 15 residues. For the CDR3, the DNA is TGTGCCAGCAGTTACGGGACCGTCAACACCGGGGAGCTGTTTTTT. Its protein product is CASSYGTVNTGELFF.

The chain combines TRBV12-3 or TRBV12-4 with TRBJ1-2, with 7 bases matching TRBD1. The CDR3 length is 15 residues. After removal of 5 bases from V and 0 bases from J, the junction contained 6 bases not matched to a gene. The CDR3: CASSPEGQSNYGYTF. CDR3 nucleotide sequence: TGTGCCAGCAGTCCAGAGGGACAGTCTAACTATGGCTACACCTTC.

The chain has TRBV6-5 and TRBJ2-7; D not certain. V lost 4 bases, J lost 1 base, and 11 bases lay in between. This CDR3 comprises 14 residues. Per the germline V gene, CDR1 is MNHEY and CDR2 is SVGAGI. DNA for the CDR3: TGTGCCAGCAGTTCGGGTCCTCCTTCCTACGAGCAGTACTTC. Translating gives CASSSGPPSYEQYF.

This clonotype was recorded at least ten times. V is TRBV5-5 and J is TRBJ2-7; 7 bases align to TRBD1. CDR1 SGHKS and CDR2 YYEKEE come from the germline V gene (reference sequence). V shed 5 bases and J 2 bases; nucleotides not matched to a gene: 4. This CDR3 has 13 residues. The CDR3 loop reads CASRSGTAYEQYF. For the CDR3, the DNA is TGTGCCAGCAGGTCCGGGACAGCCTACGAGCAGTACTTC.

This sequence joins TRBV7-9 and TRBJ2-3; D is ambiguous. There are 17 residues in the CDR3. In germline, CDR1 is SEHNR, CDR2 FQNEAQ (reference sequence). The V end lost 0 bases, the J end lost 3 bases, and 16 bases lay between the germline ends. The CDR3 loop is CASSLARLSLTTDTQYF. Here the CDR3 DNA reads TGTGCCAGCAGCTTAGCGAGGCTGTCTCTGACTACAGATACGCAGTATTTT.

The chain employs TRBV18 and TRBJ2-3; no definite D call. This CDR3 is 14 amino acids long. Germline CDR1 reads KGHSH; CDR2 reads LQKENI. V dropped 6 bases and J dropped 2 bases, with 12 bases sitting between them. CDR3 DNA sequence: TGTGCCAGCTCGGATCTCGAAGACACAGATACGCAGTATTTT. The encoded protein is CASSDLEDTDTQYF.

The table lists this clonotype with a few counts. V and J are TRBV7-6 and TRBJ2-5; TRBD1 is a possible D gene (7 bases). Looked up from germline, CDR1 is SGHVS and CDR2 is FNYEAQ. Trimming removed 4 bases at V and 4 bases at J, with 19 bases between. This CDR3 contains 16 residues. CDR3 loop: CASSSPTGAGRETQYF. CDR3 sequence (DNA): TGTGCCAGCAGCTCCCCAACAGGGGCCGGGAGAGAGACCCAGTACTTC.

This clonotype was observed a few times. V gene TRBV7-2 combines with J gene TRBJ2-3; TRBD2 is a possible D gene (5 bases). The CDR3 is made up of 16 amino acids. Germline V gene sequence: CDR1 SGHTA, CDR2 FQGNSA. V gave up 5 bases and J gave up 4 bases, with 19 bases separating them. CDR3 region: CASSPVGSAIADTQYF. Written as DNA, the CDR3 is TGTGCCAGCAGCCCCGTGGGTAGCGCGATCGCAGATACGCAGTATTTT.

This clonotype showed up just once. This could be a read error, since a much larger clone is one nucleotide away. This chain joins TRBV7-9 and TRBJ2-1; 9 bases are shared with TRBD2. In germline, CDR1 is SEHNR, CDR2 FQNEAQ (reference sequence). The J segment lost 6 bases and the V segment lost 5 bases, leaving 11 bases of the junction unmatched. This CDR3 is 16 amino acids long. This chain's CDR3 is CASSPRTSVAFNEQFF. The CDR3 region has the DNA TGTGCCAGCAGCCCGAGGACTAGCGTGGCGTTCAATGAGCAGTTCTTC.

This clonotype was detected only a few times. The chain uses TRBV6-4 and TRBJ2-3, with D maybe TRBD1 (6 bases). Germline CDR1 reads MRHNA; CDR2 reads SNTAGT. V was pared by 5 bases and J by 3 bases, with 15 bases between. The CDR3 is made up of 15 amino acids. DNA for the CDR3: TGTGCCAGCAGTCAGGGGCCCGATGGGACAGATACGCAGTATTTT. Translating gives CASSQGPDGTDTQYF.

This sequence joins TRBV10-2 and TRBJ1-1; no clear D gene. The CDR3 consists of 14 residues. Germline loops: CDR1 WSHSY, CDR2 SAAADI. Deletions cut 3 bases from V and 6 bases from J, with 14 bases between. In DNA form, the CDR3 reads TGCGCCAGCAGTGAAATCCGGGGAGGATCTGAAGCTTTCTTT. Amino acids: CASSEIRGGSEAFF.

This chain links TRBV7-6 with TRBJ1-1; possible D gene TRBD1, 6 bases. V was shortened by 5 bases and J by 6 bases, with 22 bases between the two germline ends. The CDR3 has 16 amino acids. Germline V gene lookup returns CDR1 SGHVS and CDR2 FNYEAQ. The CDR3 nucleotides are TGTGCCAGCAGCCCAGCACGAAAGACAGGAAATCCTGAAGCTTTCTTT. Protein product: CASSPARKTGNPEAFF.

In DNA, the CDR3 is TGTGCCAGCAGCTTATTAGTCGGAAACACCATATATTTT. Encoded protein: CASSLLVGNTIYF. The rearrangement uses TRBV7-2 and TRBJ1-3; no clear D. Germline V gene sequence: CDR1 SGHTA, CDR2 FQGNSA. Between the trimmed V and J ends, which lost 2 bases and 4 bases, there was a span of 6 bases. This CDR3 spans 13 amino acids. The full variable domain, in which reference TRBV7-2 and TRBJ1-3 provide the parts outside the CDR3, is GAGVSQSPSNKVTEKGKDVELRCDPISGHTALYWYRQSLGQGLEFLIYFQGNSAPDKSGLPSDRFSAERTGGSVSTLTIQRTQQEDSAVYLCASSLLVGNTIYFGEGSWLTVV.

The chain joins TRBV7-6 to TRBJ1-1; D gene unclear. With 1 base removed from V and 6 bases from J, the gap between germline ends came to 12 bases. The CDR3 spans 14 residues. Germline V CDR1 and CDR2: SGHVS, FNYEAQ. The CDR3 reads CASSLVEGPAEAFF. DNA for the CDR3: TGTGCCAGCAGCTTAGTTGAGGGCCCCGCTGAAGCTTTCTTT.

The rearrangement joins TRBV4-1 to TRBJ1-2; D is unresolved. Trimming pared 1 base from V and 7 bases from J, leaving 13 bases between. This CDR3 is 14 amino acids long. CDR1 is MGHRA, CDR2 YSYEKL, per germline. For the CDR3, the DNA is TGCGCCAGCAGCCAAGGGAATCTTAAGGGTGGCTACACCTTC. Its translation: CASSQGNLKGGYTF.

V is TRBV4-2 and J is TRBJ2-3; D remains ambiguous. The CDR3 runs 15 residues. Germline CDR1 LGHNA, CDR2 YNFKEQ. V was cut by 0 bases and J by 6 bases, with 13 bases left in between. CDR3 DNA sequence: TGTGCCAGCAGCCAAGACTACCGTATCACGGATACGCAGTATTTT. This codes for CASSQDYRITDTQYF.

This sequence joins TRBV11-2 and TRBJ2-1, with D perhaps matching TRBD1 or TRBD2 (6 bases each). Germline V CDR1 and CDR2: SGHAT, FQNNGV. This CDR3 is built from 16 residues. Trimming removed 5 bases from V and 6 bases from J, with 20 bases in between. CDR3 nucleotides: TGTGCCAGCAGCCACCACGGGGGCCTGGTGGGCAATGAGCAGTTCTTC. Encoded protein: CASSHHGGLVGNEQFF.

The rearrangement joins TRBV2 to TRBJ1-1, with 9 bases lining up with TRBD1. Germline-derived CDR1 and CDR2 are SNHLY and FYNNEI. This CDR3 spans 14 amino acids. V gave up 6 bases and J gave up 1 base; unmatched junction bases: 3. The CDR3 here is CASSLGQGNTEAFF. The DNA of the CDR3 is TGTGCCAGCAGCTTGGGACAGGGGAACACTGAAGCTTTCTTT. Full variable domain (missing parts from reference TRBV2 and TRBJ1-1): EPEVTQTPSHQVTQMGQEVILRCVPISNHLYFYWYRQILGQKVEFLVSFYNNEISEKSEIFDDQFSVERPDGSNFTLKIRSTKLEDSAMYFCASSLGQGNTEAFFGQGTRLTVV.

This chain connects TRBV4-2 to TRBJ2-3; D might be TRBD2 (5 bases). From germline, CDR1 is LGHNA and CDR2 YNFKEQ. Trimming pared 1 base from V and 3 bases from J, leaving 14 bases between. This CDR3 region has 16 residues. The CDR3 coding sequence is TGTGCCAGCAGCCAAGTGGGCGGTTCGGGGACAGATACGCAGTATTTT. It codes for CASSQVGGSGTDTQYF.

The chain employs TRBV9 and TRBJ2-1; D unclear. CDR3 length: 14 amino acids. CDR1 is SGDLS, CDR2 YYNGEE, per germline. V was cut by 0 bases and J by 2 bases, with 6 bases left in between. The CDR3 DNA reads TGTGCCAGCAGCGTAGACGTTACCTACAATGAGCAGTTCTTC. This sequence encodes CASSVDVTYNEQFF.